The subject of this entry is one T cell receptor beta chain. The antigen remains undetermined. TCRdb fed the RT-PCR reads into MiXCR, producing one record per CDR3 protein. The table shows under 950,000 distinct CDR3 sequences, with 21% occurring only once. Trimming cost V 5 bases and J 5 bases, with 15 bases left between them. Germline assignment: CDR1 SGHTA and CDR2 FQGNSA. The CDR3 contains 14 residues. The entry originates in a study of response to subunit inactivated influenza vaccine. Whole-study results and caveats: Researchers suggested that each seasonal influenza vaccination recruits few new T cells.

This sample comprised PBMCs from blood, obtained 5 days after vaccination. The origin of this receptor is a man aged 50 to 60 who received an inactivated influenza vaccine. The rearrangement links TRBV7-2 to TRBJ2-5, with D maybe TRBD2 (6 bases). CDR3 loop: CASSPGGAWETQYF. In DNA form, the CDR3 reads TGTGCCAGCAGCCCGGGCGGGGCCTGGGAGACCCAGTACTTC.